This is a list of T cell receptor beta chains from one sample in a study of shared clonotypes between healthy human individuals. Libraries were prepared by immunoSEQ multiplex PCR; TCRdb keeps only in-frame clonotypes and omits some of them. In the table there are some 87,000 clones, approximately 75% of which are singletons. The material sequenced was memory CD8+ T cells sorted from blood. The receptors here all came from a young man in good health. Both conserved end residues are part of each CDR3. The D gene is left open where the match is weak. Clone sizes are given selectively: once, few, many, or a class where the clone is expanded.

v_gene	j_gene	d_gene	abundance	CDR3nt	CDR3aa
TRBV10-3	TRBJ2-7	TRBD1	-	TGTGCCATCAGAGGGGACAGTTACGAGCAGTACTTC	CAIRGDSYEQYF
TRBV5-6	TRBJ2-3	-	-	TGTGCCAGCAGCTTGGTAGGGACCCACCCCACAGATACGCAGTATTTT	CASSLVGTHPTDTQYF
TRBV28	TRBJ2-1	-	once	TGTGCCAGCAGTCCAAGCGCCTCCTACAATGAGCAGTTCTTC	CASSPSASYNEQFF
TRBV5-1	TRBJ1-1	-	-	TGCGCCAGCAGCTTAGGGGGTACGGGCACTGAAGCTTTCTTT	CASSLGGTGTEAFF
TRBV6-6	TRBJ2-5	-	few	TGTGCCAGCAGTTACTCGAGGGAGGAGGGACAAGAGACCCAGTACTTC	CASSYSREEGQETQYF
TRBV11-2	TRBJ2-7	TRBD2	-	TGTGCCAGCAGAATGACTAGCGGGAGTATATACGAGCAGTACTTC	CASRMTSGSIYEQYF
TRBV11-2	TRBJ2-1	TRBD2	-	TGTGCCAGCAGCTTAGGCCTAGCGGGCTACAATGAGCAGTTCTTC	CASSLGLAGYNEQFF
TRBV7-9	TRBJ2-1	TRBD2	-	TGTGCCAGCAGTCGACCCGGGACTAGCGGGAACTACAATGAGCAGTTCTTC	CASSRPGTSGNYNEQFF
TRBV19	TRBJ2-7	-	-	TGTGCCAGTAGTATAGGTTCGGGACATCAATACGAGCAGTACTTC	CASSIGSGHQYEQYF
TRBV6-4	TRBJ2-3	-	-	TGTGCCAGCAGTTTACAGGGAGGCACAGATACGCAGTATTTT	CASSLQGGTDTQYF
TRBV5-1	TRBJ2-1	-	-	TGCGCCAGCAGCTTGGTCCAGTACAATGAGCAGTTCTTC	CASSLVQYNEQFF
TRBV6-1	TRBJ1-3	-	-	TGTGCCAGCAGTGAACGGGGCACTGGAAACACCATATATTTT	CASSERGTGNTIYF
TRBV7-2	TRBJ2-1	-	-	TGTGCCAGCACTCTGTCCTACAATGAGCAGTTCTTC	CASTLSYNEQFF
TRBV5-6	TRBJ1-2	-	many	TGTGCCAGCAGCTTCGGGTCATGGACGGGAAACGGCTACACCTTC	CASSFGSWTGNGYTF
TRBV7-9	TRBJ2-1	-	-	TGTGCCAGCAATGACAGATACGACTCCTACAATGAGCAGTTCTTC	CASNDRYDSYNEQFF
TRBV27	TRBJ2-4	TRBD2	-	TGTGCCAGCAGTACAACTAGCGGGAGCTCCAAAAACATTCAGTACTTC	CASSTTSGSSKNIQYF
TRBV27	TRBJ2-1	-	-	TGTGCCAGCAGCGAGGGTCCTTACAATGAGCAGTTCTTC	CASSEGPYNEQFF
TRBV27	TRBJ2-7	TRBD2	-	TGTGCCAGCAATTTCGCCGGGACTAGCTCGCGCGAGCAGTACTTC	CASNFAGTSSREQYF
TRBV5-1	TRBJ2-1	TRBD2	-	TGCGCCAGCAGCTTGGTGCTAGCGGGAGTTGATGAGCAGTTCTTC	CASSLVLAGVDEQFF
TRBV7-9	TRBJ2-7	-	-	TGTGCCAGCAGCTGGGGGGCGGGAGACCTGGACGAGCAGTACTTC	CASSWGAGDLDEQYF
TRBV19	TRBJ2-1	-	-	TGTGCCAGCCGACAAGGAGGGAGCTCCTACAATGAGCAGTTCTTC	CASRQGGSSYNEQFF
TRBV4-1	TRBJ2-5	-	many	TGCGCCAGCAGCCAAGATGTGGGGCCCCCAGGGACCCAGTACTTC	CASSQDVGPPGTQYF
TRBV5-5	TRBJ2-7	-	-	TGTGCCAGCAGCTCGGGGCCTACGAGACTAGTTGGTAGGTACGAGCAGTACTTC	CASSSGPTRLVGRYEQYF
TRBV28	TRBJ1-4	-	-	TGTGCCAGCAGTTTATTCGAACTTAATGAAAAACTGTTTTTT	CASSLFELNEKLFF
TRBV7-8	TRBJ2-3	TRBD2	-	TGTGCCAGCAGCTTATTTGGACTAGCGGAGGGGACAGATACGCAGTATTTT	CASSLFGLAEGTDTQYF
TRBV28	TRBJ1-5	TRBD1	-	TGTGCCAGCACCAGGGGGGCTAATACCGGGACAGGGAATCAGCCCCAGCATTTT	CASTRGANTGTGNQPQHF
TRBV5-1	TRBJ2-5	-	-	TGCGCCAGCAGCCCGGGAACCGGGGCAGAGACCCAGTACTTC	CASSPGTGAETQYF
TRBV7-8	TRBJ2-1	-	-	TGTGCCAGCATCCCCCCGCGGCGGTCCTACAATGAGCAGTTCTTC	CASIPPRRSYNEQFF
TRBV15	TRBJ2-1	TRBD2	many	TGTGCCACCAGCAGAGAAGCGGGAGAATACAATGAGCAGTTCTTC	CATSREAGEYNEQFF
TRBV25-1	TRBJ2-6	TRBD1	-	TGTGCCAGCAGTGGAGGGGGCAGGGGGCTATCCGGGGCCAACGTCCTGACTTTC	CASSGGGRGLSGANVLTF
TRBV2	TRBJ1-2	-	-	TGTGCCAGCAGCTCAATGGGGCAGCCTGGCTATGGCTACACCTTC	CASSSMGQPGYGYTF
TRBV30	TRBJ2-3	TRBD2	-	TGTGCCTGGGAGGGACTAGCGGGAATTGATACGCAGTATTTT	CAWEGLAGIDTQYF
TRBV10-2	TRBJ2-1	TRBD2	-	TGCGCCAGCAGTGTAAGCAGGACTAGCGGGAGTATCAATGAGCAGTTCTTC	CASSVSRTSGSINEQFF
TRBV4-1	TRBJ2-3	-	-	TGCGCCAGCAGCTGGGACCAACGCACAGATACGCAGTATTTT	CASSWDQRTDTQYF
TRBV11-1	TRBJ2-1	-	-	TGTGCCAGCAGCTTAGACGGTGGGGCAGACAATGAGCAGTTCTTC	CASSLDGGADNEQFF
TRBV6-1	TRBJ1-4	TRBD1	many	TGTGCCAGCAGTGAATTAAGACAGGGGGCGACTAATGAAAAACTGTTTTTT	CASSELRQGATNEKLFF
TRBV4-2	TRBJ2-1	-	-	TGTGCCAGCAGCCCTCGGGACGGCCTGGGGTCAGGATACAATGAGCAGTTCTTC	CASSPRDGLGSGYNEQFF
TRBV4-2	TRBJ2-1	-	once	TGTGCCAGCAGCCAATTCCCGGGGGGGGGACAGGAGCAGTTCTTC	CASSQFPGGGQEQFF